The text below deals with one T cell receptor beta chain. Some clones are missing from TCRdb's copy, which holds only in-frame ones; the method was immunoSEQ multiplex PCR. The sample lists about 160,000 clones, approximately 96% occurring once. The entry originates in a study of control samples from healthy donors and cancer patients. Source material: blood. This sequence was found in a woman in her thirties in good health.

CDR3: CASSLVLAGTEQFF. The DNA for the CDR3 is TGTGCCAGCAGCTTGGTTTTGGCCGGGACAGAGCAGTTCTTC. The chain carries TRBV5-4 and TRBJ2-1, with D tentatively TRBD1 (6 bases). V shed 0 bases and J shed 10 bases, with 14 bases lying between them. The CDR3 consists of 14 residues. In germline, CDR1 is SGHNT, CDR2 YYREEE (reference sequence).